This T cell receptor beta chain was observed in a study of identical twins (dated by TCRdb to the mid-2010s). Turning to the overall study: The study deep-sequenced TCR alpha and beta repertoires from monozygotic twins, unrelated adults of various ages and cord blood to test whether fetal clonotypes persist. Replicate twin experiments were performed at different times using different library preparation protocols to rule out contamination.

Library preparation used 5' RACE. Reads for this sample came from an Illumina HiSeq 2000. Template switching introduced a universal primer binding site; the final cDNA contained a unique molecular identifier, enabling accurate counting of TCR cDNA molecules. First-strand cDNA for TCR alpha and beta chains was synthesized from specific primers in the conserved constant-segment region. Each cDNA library was double barcoded, with a SMART-Mk sample barcode plus Illumina barcodes, to control for contamination. Two successive PCR steps introduced TruSeq adapter sequences along with Illumina sample barcodes. Sequencing of the TCR alpha and beta cDNA libraries was done on the Illumina HiSeq platform using custom primers. As for the original processing: Raw reads were processed with MiGEC to extract unique molecular identifiers, and MiXCR was used to determine CDR3 positions. For each individual, recombination models were inferred using an EM algorithm with the repgenHMM and IGoR tools. The analysis of shared clonotypes was done with the tcR package in R, with sharing normalized by the product of cloneset sizes. To study raw recombination free of thymic and clonal selection effects, out-of-frame nonproductive sequences were analyzed. TCRdb reprocessed the public reads (quality trimming at Q25 with fastp, clone calling with MiXCR) and kept in-frame beta chains. Here each entry gathers all rows of one CDR3 protein and keeps the most common genes and DNA. TCRdb's processing, not the study's, gives the V and J calls here. Present in this sample are 200,000 to 250,000 distinct CDR3 sequences, around 8.1% of which were seen just once. Clones ranked in the top ten supply roughly 2% of the sample.

The germline V gene (reference sequence) yields LNHDA for CDR1 and SQIVND for CDR2. At the junction V is shortened by 6 bases and J by 8 bases; bases outside the gene matches: 14. The CDR3, from cysteine to phenylalanine, totals 15 residues. Left in the record is the CDR3 DNA by itself, 45 bases read in frame from the first base. Only healthy Caucasian donors were included. Three pairs of female monozygotic twins, all aged about 18 to 29 years, made up the twin cohort. Using Miltenyi CD45RO+ enrichment and human naive T-cell isolation kits, memory (CD45RO+) and naive T cells were isolated from PBMC. On the study overall, not on this receptor specifically: In monozygotic twins, recombination models systematically underestimated out-of-frame TCR alpha sharing, but the models matched the sharing seen between unrelated individuals. Compared with coincidental sharing between unrelated individuals, an excess of low generation-probability sequences was observed among out-of-frame TCR alpha sequences shared between twins. Because the same donors could not be followed over many years, the conclusions depended on cross-sectional statistical analysis. Excess twin sharing in beta out-of-frame sequences was weaker because fewer shared sequences lowered the signal-to-noise ratio. Invariant T cells such as MAIT and iNKT could partly confound zero-insertion analyses, although diverse VJ usage argued against such confounding for most clonotypes. Abundant cord blood beta clonotypes had fewer insertions, young adult naive repertoires showed a similar but weaker trend, and memory repertoires showed no such trend.

A note on this clonotype: The antigen it recognizes is unknown. The input lacks base qualities; no much larger clone sits a single base away.

These data also formed part of another study, on yellow fever vaccine responses in identical twins. From the second report: According to the authors, in identical twins the way T cells responded to vaccination appeared partly convergent and partly personalized. In identical twins, the study followed T cell clones that responded to the vaccine with precision.

The receptor was derived from a woman aged 18-29 years in good health. The sequence is built from TRBV19 and TRBJ2-7; 9 bases in between match TRBD1. Sequencing was done on a sample of memory (CD45RO+) T cells sorted from blood. Sample cell subset or site, as interpreted from the label and publication: CD45RO+ enriched T cells. Read as DNA, the sequence is TGTGCCAGTAGCCCGGACAGGGGTAACGTCGTTAAGCAGTACTTC. This encodes CASSPDRGNVVKQYF.